Presented here are 8 T cell receptor beta chains from one specimen sequenced in a study of identical twins. TCRdb reprocessed the 5' RACE reads via MiXCR and lists one record per CDR3 protein. The table records approximately 1.8 million distinct CDR3 sequences, 25% to 35% of them present only once. Sequencing input: cord blood. Source of these receptors: a newborn girl in good health.

This clonotype turned up a few times. The V call is TRBV29-1, the J call TRBJ1-1, with TRBD1 identical over 10 bases. After removal of 6 bases from V and 4 bases from J, the junction contained 14 bases not matched to a gene. CDR1 and CDR2 from the germline V gene are SQVTM and ANQGSEA. The CDR3 covers 16 residues. The CDR3 loop reads CSVPSRDRGVGTEAFF. CDR3 nucleotide sequence: TGCAGCGTCCCTTCCCGGGACAGGGGAGTGGGCACTGAAGCTTTCTTT.

The chain has TRBV6-1 and TRBJ2-6; D is uncertain. Trimming took off 7 bases at V and 0 bases at J, with 16 bases between the two ends. The CDR3 is 17 residues long. Germline CDR1 reads MNHNS; CDR2 reads SASEGT. Here the CDR3 reads CASTKGVRVSGANVLTF. The CDR3 nucleotides read TGTGCCAGCACTAAGGGCGTAAGAGTCTCTGGGGCCAACGTCCTGACTTTC.

This clonotype turned up a few times. The chain carries TRBV20-1 and TRBJ2-7; D unclear. Germline V gene data show CDR1 as DFQATT and CDR2 as SNEGSKA (reference sequence). The CDR3 totals 14 residues. Deletions cut 6 bases from V and 0 bases from J, with 15 bases between. CDR3 in DNA: TGCAGTGCCGTCCATCCGACTGACTCCTACGAGCAGTACTTC. Translated: CSAVHPTDSYEQYF.

The chain couples TRBV6-5 to TRBJ2-1; D is possibly TRBD2 (5 bases). This CDR3 is 15 amino acids long. V gave up 5 bases and J gave up 13 bases, with 24 bases separating them. The germline V gene encodes CDR1 MNHEY and CDR2 SVGAGI. The DNA for the CDR3 is TGTGCCAGCAGTCGCCGGGGAGCCTTAGAAGAGACCCAGTTCTTC. Translating it yields CASSRRGALEETQFF.

The V call is TRBV20-1, the J call TRBJ2-5; 9 nucleotides align to TRBD2. V dropped 2 bases and J dropped 3; count of bases not matched to a gene: 4. The CDR3 runs 14 residues. The germline CDR1 and CDR2 sequences are DFQATT and SNEGSKA (reference sequence). CDR3 sequence (DNA): TGCAGTGCTAGATTGTCTAGCGGGGAAGAGACCCAGTACTTC. Protein: CSARLSSGEETQYF.

The chain employs TRBV27 and TRBJ2-5, with TRBD1 identical over 8 bases. Trimming took 1 base from V and 2 from J; bases not matched to a gene: 12. The CDR3 runs 18 residues. Per the germline V gene, CDR1 is MNHEY and CDR2 is SMNVEV (reference sequence). Here the CDR3 reads CASSLFPPRDRYQETQYF. DNA for the CDR3: TGTGCCAGCAGTTTATTCCCCCCCCGGGACAGGTATCAAGAGACCCAGTACTTC.

The chain combines TRBV28 with TRBJ2-4, with 10 nucleotides matching TRBD1. The J call may be wrong; the DNA end is better matched by TRBJ2-7. The germline gives CDR1 MDHEN, CDR2 SYDVKM. This CDR3 spans 14 amino acids. Here the CDR3 reads CAGIGTGVPYEQYF. The CDR3 DNA reads as TGTGCCGGCATCGGGACAGGGGTTCCCTACGAGCAGTACTTC.

As regards this clonotype: Sequence at one end of the junction differs from germline and may be a read error. This chain links TRBV10-3 with TRBJ1-6; 9 bases map to TRBD1. CDR1 ENHRY and CDR2 SYGVKD come from the germline V gene. This CDR3 contains 14 residues. As DNA, the CDR3 is TGTGCCATCAGTGCGGGACAGGGCGGTTCACCCCCCCACTTT. Encoded protein: CAISAGQGGSPPHF.